This T cell receptor (beta chain) was documented in a study of T cell responses to AZD1222 COVID-19 vaccine. The protocol was immunoSEQ multiplex PCR, while the TCRdb copy is restricted to in-frame clones and leaves out a portion. The sample has 85,000 to 100,000 clones; around nine tenths are singletons. The CDR3 sequence is 14 residues long. Germline lookup yields CDR1 ENHRY and CDR2 SYGVKD. With 3 bases removed from V and 5 bases from J, the gap between germline ends came to 11 bases. The sample was peripheral blood, taken on day 0 of AZD1222 vaccination. This receptor was taken from an adult in good health. V usage is TRBV10-3 and J usage is TRBJ2-1, with no clear D. This chain's CDR3 is CAISDVGPHNEQFF. The CDR3 DNA reads TGTGCCATCAGTGACGTAGGGCCCCACAATGAGCAGTTCTTC.